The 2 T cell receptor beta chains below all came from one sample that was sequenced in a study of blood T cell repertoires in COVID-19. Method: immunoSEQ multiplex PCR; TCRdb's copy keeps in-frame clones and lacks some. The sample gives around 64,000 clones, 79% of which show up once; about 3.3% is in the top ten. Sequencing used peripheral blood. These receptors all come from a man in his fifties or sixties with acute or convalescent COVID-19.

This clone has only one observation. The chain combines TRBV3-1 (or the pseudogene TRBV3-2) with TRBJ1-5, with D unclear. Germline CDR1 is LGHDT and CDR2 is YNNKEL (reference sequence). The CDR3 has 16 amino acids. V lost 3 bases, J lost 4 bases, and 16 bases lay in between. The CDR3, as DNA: TGTGCCAGCAGCCAGGGAGCAGGCATAGCAAATCAGCCCCAGCATTTT. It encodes CASSQGAGIANQPQHF.

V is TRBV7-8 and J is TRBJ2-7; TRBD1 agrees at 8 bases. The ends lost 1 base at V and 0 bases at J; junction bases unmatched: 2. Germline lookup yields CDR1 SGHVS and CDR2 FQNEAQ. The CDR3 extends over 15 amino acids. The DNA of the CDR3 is TGTGCCAGCAGCTTAGGTACAGGGGGCTCCTACGAGCAGTACTTC. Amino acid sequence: CASSLGTGGSYEQYF.